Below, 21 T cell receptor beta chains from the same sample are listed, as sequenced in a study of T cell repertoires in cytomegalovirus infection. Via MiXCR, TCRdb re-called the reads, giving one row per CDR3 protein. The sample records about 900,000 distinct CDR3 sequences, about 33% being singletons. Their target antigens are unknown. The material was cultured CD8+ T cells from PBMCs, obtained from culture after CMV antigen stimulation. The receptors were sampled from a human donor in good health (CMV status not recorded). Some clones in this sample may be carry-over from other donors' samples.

CDR3 protein: CASSHRWAYGYTF. CDR3 nucleotides: TGTGCCAGCAGCCACCGTTGGGCCTATGGCTACACCTTC. The chain combines TRBV14 with TRBJ1-2; no clear D. The V gene's germline CDR1 is SGHDN and CDR2 FVKESK. V lost 3 bases, J lost 4 bases, and 9 bases lay in between. This CDR3 has 13 residues.

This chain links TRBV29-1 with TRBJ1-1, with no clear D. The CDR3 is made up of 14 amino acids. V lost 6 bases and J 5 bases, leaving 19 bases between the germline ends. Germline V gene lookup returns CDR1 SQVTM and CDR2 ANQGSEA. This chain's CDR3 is CSVLGFASWTEAFF. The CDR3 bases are TGCAGCGTCCTGGGGTTTGCATCCTGGACTGAAGCTTTCTTT. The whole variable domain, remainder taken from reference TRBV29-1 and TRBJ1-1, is SAVISQKPSRDICQRGTSLTIQCQVDSQVTMMFWYRQQPGQSLTLIATANQGSEATYESGFVIDKFPISRPNLTFSTLTVSNMSPEDSSIYLCSVLGFASWTEAFFGQGTRLTVV.

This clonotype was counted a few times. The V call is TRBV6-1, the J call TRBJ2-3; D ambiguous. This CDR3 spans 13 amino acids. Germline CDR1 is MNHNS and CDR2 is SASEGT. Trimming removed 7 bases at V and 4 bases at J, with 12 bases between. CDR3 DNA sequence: TGTGCCAGCATCGGGTTTGGGGCAGATACGCAGTATTTT. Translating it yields CASIGFGADTQYF.

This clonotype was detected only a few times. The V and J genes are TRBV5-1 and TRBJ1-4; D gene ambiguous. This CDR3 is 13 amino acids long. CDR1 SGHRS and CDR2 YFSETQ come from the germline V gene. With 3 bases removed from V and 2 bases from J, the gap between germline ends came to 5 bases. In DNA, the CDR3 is TGCGCCAGCAGCTGGGAGACTAATGAAAAACTGTTTTTT. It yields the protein CASSWETNEKLFF. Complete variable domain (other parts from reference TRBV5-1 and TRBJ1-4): KAGVTQTPRYLIKTRGQQVTLSCSPISGHRSVSWYQQTPGQGLQFLFEYFSETQRNKGNFPGRFSGRQFSNSRSEMNVSTLELGDSALYLCASSWETNEKLFFGSGTQLSVL.

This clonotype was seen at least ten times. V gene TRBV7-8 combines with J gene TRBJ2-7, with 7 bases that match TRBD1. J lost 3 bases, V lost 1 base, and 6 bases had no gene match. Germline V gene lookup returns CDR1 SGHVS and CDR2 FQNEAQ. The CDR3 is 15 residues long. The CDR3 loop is CASSLVEGAIYEQYF. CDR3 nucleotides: TGTGCCAGCAGCTTAGTAGAGGGGGCCATCTACGAGCAGTACTTC. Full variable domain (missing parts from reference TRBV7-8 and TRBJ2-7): GAGVSQSPRYKVAKRGQDVALRCDPISGHVSLFWYQQALGQGPEFLTYFQNEAQLDKSGLPSDRFFAERPEGSVSTLKIQRTQQEDSAVYLCASSLVEGAIYEQYFGPGTRLTVT.

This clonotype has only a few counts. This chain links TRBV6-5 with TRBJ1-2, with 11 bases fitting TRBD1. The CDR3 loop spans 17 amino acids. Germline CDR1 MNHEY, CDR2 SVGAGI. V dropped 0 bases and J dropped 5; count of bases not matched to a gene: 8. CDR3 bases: TGTGCCAGCAGTTACTCGGACAGGGGGCTTCTTCGATATGGCTACACCTTC. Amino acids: CASSYSDRGLLRYGYTF.

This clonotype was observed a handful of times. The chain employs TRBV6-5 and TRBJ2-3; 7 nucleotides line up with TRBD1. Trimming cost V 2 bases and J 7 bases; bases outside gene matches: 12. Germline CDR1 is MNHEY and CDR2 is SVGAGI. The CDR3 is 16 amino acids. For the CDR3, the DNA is TGTGCCAGCAGTTACGTTGAAGGACAGGAGTCGCATACGCAGTATTTT. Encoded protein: CASSYVEGQESHTQYF.

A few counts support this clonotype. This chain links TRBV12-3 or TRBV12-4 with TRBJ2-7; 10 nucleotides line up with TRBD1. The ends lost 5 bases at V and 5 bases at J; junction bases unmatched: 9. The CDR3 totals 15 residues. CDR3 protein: CASSGGDRGEDEQYF. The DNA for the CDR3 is TGTGCCAGCAGTGGGGGGGACAGGGGAGAGGACGAGCAGTACTTC.

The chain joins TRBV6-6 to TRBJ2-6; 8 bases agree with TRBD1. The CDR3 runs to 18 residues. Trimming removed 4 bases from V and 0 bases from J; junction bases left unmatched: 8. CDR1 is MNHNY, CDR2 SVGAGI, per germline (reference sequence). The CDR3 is CASSFIRGPSSGANVLTF. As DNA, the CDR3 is TGTGCCAGCAGTTTCATCAGGGGGCCCAGCTCTGGGGCCAACGTCCTGACTTTC.

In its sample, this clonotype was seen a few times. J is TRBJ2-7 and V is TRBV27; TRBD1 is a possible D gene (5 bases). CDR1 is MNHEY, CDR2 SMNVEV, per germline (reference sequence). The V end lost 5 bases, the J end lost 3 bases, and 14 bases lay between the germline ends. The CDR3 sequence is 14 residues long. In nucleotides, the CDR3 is TGTGCCAGCAGTACAGGTGGTGGAAGCTACGAGCAGTACGTC. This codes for CASSTGGGSYEQYV.

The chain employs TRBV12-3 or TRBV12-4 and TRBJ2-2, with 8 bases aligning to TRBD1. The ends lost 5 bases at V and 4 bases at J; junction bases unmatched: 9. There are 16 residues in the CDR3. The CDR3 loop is CASSTRDRTFTGELFF. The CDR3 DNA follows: TGTGCCAGCAGTACCCGGGACAGGACATTCACCGGGGAGCTGTTTTTT.

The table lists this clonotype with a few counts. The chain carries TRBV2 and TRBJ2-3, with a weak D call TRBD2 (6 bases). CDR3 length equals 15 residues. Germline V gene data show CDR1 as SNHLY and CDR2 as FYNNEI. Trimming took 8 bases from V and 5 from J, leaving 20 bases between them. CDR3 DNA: TGTGCCAGCCTCGGCGGGGACGAGACGAGAGATACGCAGTATTTT. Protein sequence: CASLGGDETRDTQYF.

CDR3 nucleotides: TGTGCCAGCTCACCACTCGGTCGGCTGGGTATCAACGAGACCCAGTACTTC. It encodes CASSPLGRLGINETQYF. The chain has TRBV18 and TRBJ2-5; D unresolved. V was pared by 1 base and J by 5 bases, with 20 bases between. Germline values: CDR1 KGHSH, CDR2 LQKENI. The CDR3 has 17 residues.

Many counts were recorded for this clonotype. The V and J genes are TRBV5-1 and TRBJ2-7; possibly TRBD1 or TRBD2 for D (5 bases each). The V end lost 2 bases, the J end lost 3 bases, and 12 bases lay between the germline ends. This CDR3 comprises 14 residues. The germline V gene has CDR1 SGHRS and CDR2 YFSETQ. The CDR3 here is CASSFERGLYEQYF. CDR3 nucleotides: TGCGCCAGCAGCTTCGAGAGGGGTCTCTACGAGCAGTACTTC.

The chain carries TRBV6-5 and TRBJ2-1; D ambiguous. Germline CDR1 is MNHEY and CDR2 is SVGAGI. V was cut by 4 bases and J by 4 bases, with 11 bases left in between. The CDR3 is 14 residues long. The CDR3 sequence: CASSWISGYNEQFF. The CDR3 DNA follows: TGTGCCAGCAGTTGGATATCGGGTTACAATGAGCAGTTCTTC.

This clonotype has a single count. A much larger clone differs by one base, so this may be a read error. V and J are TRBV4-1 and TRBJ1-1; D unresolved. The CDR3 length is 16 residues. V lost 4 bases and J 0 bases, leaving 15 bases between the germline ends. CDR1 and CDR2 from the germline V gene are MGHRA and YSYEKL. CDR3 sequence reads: CASSREFGRLNTEAFF. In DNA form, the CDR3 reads TGCGCCAGCAGCCGAGAATTCGGCCGTTTGAACACTGAAGCTTTCTTT.

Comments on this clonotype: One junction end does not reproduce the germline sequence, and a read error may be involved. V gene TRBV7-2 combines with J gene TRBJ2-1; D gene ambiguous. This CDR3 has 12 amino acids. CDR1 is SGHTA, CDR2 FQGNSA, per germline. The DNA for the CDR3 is TGTGTCAGCAGCTTATCAGACAATGAGCAGTTCTTC. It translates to CVSSLSDNEQFF.

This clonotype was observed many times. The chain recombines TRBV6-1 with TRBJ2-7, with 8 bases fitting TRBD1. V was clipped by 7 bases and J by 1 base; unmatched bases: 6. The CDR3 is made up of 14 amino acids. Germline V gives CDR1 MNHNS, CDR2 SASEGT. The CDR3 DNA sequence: TGTGCCAGCATTCGGCGACAGGGGTCCTACGAGCAGTACTTC. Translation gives CASIRRQGSYEQYF.

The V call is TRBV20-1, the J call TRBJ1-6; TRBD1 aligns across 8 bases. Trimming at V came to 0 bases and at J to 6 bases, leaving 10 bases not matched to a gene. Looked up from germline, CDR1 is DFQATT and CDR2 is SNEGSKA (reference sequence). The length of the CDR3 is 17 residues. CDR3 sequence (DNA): TGCAGTGCTAGAGATCAGGGGGCGGAGGAACGTAATTCACCCCTCCACTTT. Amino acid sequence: CSARDQGAEERNSPLHF.

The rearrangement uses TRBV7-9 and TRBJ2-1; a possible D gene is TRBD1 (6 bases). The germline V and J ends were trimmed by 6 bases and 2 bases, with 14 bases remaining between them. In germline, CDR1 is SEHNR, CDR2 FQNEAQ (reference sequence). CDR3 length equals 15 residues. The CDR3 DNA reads TGTGCCAGCAGTTACAGGGTGACAACCTACAATGAGCAGTTCTTC. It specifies CASSYRVTTYNEQFF. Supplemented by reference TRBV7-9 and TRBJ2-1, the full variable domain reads DTGVSQNPRHKITKRGQNVTFRCDPISEHNRLYWYRQTLGQGPEFLTYFQNEAQLEKSRLLSDRFSAERPKGSFSTLEIQRTEQGDSAMYLCASSYRVTTYNEQFFGPGTRLTVL.

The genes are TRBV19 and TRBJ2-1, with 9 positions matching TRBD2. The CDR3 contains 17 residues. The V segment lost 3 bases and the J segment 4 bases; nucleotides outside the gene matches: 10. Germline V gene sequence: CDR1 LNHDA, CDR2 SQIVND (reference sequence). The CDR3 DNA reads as TGTGCCAGTAGTATCGCCCCTCTAGCGGGGTCGTACAATGAGCAGTTCTTC. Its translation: CASSIAPLAGSYNEQFF. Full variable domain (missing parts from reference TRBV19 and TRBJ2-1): DGGITQSPKYLFRKEGQNVTLSCEQNLNHDAMYWYRQDPGQGLRLIYYSQIVNDFQKGDIAEGYSVSREKKESFPLTVTSAQKNPTAFYLCASSIAPLAGSYNEQFFGPGTRLTVL.